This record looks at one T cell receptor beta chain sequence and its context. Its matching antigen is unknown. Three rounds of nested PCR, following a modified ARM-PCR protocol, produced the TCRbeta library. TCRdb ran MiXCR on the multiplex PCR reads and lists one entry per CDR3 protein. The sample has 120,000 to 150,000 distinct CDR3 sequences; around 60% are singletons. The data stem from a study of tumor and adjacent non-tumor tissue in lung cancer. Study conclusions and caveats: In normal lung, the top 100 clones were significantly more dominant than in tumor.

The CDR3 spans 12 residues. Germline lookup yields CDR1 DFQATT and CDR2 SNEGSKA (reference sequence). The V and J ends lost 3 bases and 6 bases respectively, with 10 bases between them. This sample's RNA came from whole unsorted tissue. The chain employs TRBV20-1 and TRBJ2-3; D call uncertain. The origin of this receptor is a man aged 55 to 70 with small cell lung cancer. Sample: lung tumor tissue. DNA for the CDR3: TGCAGTGCTAGTAGGTCTGTGGATACGCAGTATTTT. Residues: CSASRSVDTQYF.